This TCR beta chain was identified in a study of blood T cells in healthy people across ages. CDR3 length equals 14 residues. After removal of 4 bases from V and 5 bases from J, the junction contained 8 bases not matched to a gene. CDR1 and CDR2 (germline): DFQATT, SNEGSKA (reference sequence). Then a second PCR, running about 7 to 11 cycles, was carried out with a sample-barcoded 5' primer and a J-beta primer mix. TCRdb redid the calling of the 5' RACE reads with MiXCR, one entry per CDR3 protein. This sample has roughly 1,800,000 distinct CDR3 sequences, with around half found just once. The TCR comes from a woman aged 40 to 50 in good health. The genes are TRBV20-1 and TRBJ1-5; TRBD1 agrees at 7 bases. Sequencing input: blood. The CDR3 nucleotides are TGCAGTGCTACCGGGACAGACGTTTATCAGCCCCAGCATTTT. This gives the protein CSATGTDVYQPQHF.